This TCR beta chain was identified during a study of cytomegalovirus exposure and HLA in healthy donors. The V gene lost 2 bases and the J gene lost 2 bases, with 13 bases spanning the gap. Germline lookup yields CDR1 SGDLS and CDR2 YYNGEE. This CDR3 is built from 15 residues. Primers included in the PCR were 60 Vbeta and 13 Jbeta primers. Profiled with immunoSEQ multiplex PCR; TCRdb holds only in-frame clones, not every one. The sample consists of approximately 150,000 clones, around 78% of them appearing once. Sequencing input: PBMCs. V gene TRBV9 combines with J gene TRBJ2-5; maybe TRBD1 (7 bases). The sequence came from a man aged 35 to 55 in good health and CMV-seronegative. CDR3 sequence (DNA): TGTGCCAGCAGCGTCTCCCCAGGGGGGCAAGAGACCCAGTACTTC. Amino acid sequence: CASSVSPGGQETQYF.